Here is one TCR beta chain with its context. Which antigen it targets is not known. Within one base of it there is no much larger clone, and no base qualities were kept. This sample is part of a study of beta chain features in type 1 diabetes (dated by TCRdb to the late 2010s). Study-wide context: No differences in mean age, gender distribution, total cell number or subset yield were found between patients and healthy donors. A total of approximately 99,000,000 sorted cells were examined across all samples, and RNA yield correlated strongly with the number of cells per subset. In the study, recently diagnosed type 1 diabetes patients and matched healthy donors were compared on the TCRB repertoires of their sorted circulating CD4+ T cell subsets. Regulatory and stem cell-like memory subsets were isolated from only 8 patients and roughly 8 healthy donors, whereas naive and central memory subsets came from all 28 donors.

All of the isolated RNA was reverse transcribed with the High Capacity cDNA Reverse Transcription Kit, so expressed TCRB transcripts were sequenced. Deep immunoSEQ sequencing was applied to naive, central memory and regulatory T cell samples, giving an average of around 4 million total reads per sample. After sorted cells were lysed in RLT buffer, RNA was extracted with DNase-treated RNeasy Micro or Mini kits, with the choice depending on cell number. To prevent cross-contamination, each cell subset was processed individually, whereas patient and healthy donor samples were processed jointly. TCRB sequences were amplified from cDNA with the immunoSEQ multiplex PCR, producing 87-bp fragments spanning the CDR3 region. Amplicons were sequenced on the Illumina HiSeq platform. The original pipeline was this. Synthetic template baselines were used to correct PCR bias computationally, reads within Hamming distance 2 were collapsed together, and singletons that could not be merged were discarded. Reads were aligned against IMGT so that V, D and J genes, CDR3 length and insertions or deletions at six rearrangement sites could be assigned. Within each subset, clonotype counts were normalized to sorted cell number, after which true diversity and Gini coefficients were computed with the tcR R package. Repertoire sharing was quantified using the overlap coefficient calculated on TCRB nucleotide sequences. Out-of-frame TCRB sequences from naive cells were analyzed as a proxy for the pre-selection repertoire. Held by TCRdb, this immuneACCESS table contains in-frame sequences only and omits some clones. Under half of the omission traces to an unresolved V gene where checked; the cause of the rest is unknown. The V and J calls and clone size are taken from that table; D and trimming were inferred from the DNA. The sample table lists roughly 240,000 clones, roughly an eighth of them with a count of one. The ten largest clones take up about 0.03% of the sample.

According to the germline V gene, CDR1 reads SGHTA and CDR2 reads FQGNSA. Taken from cysteine to phenylalanine, the CDR3 has 16 residues. Just CDR3 DNA is preserved here, 48 bases in frame from base 1. Germline trimming amounts to 6 bases on V and 5 bases on J, with 8 as the count of junction bases outside the gene matches. Results the study describes overall, beyond this receptor: PCR may preferentially amplify shorter templates, but because patient and control samples were amplified and corrected together, any resulting skew would affect both groups equally. HLA sub-analyses involved small numbers of individuals, so any influence of HLA type on TCRB rearrangement remained unresolved. Fewer insertions and more nucleotide deletions at VDJ recombination sites were observed in patients with type 1 diabetes, implying thymic rearrangement abnormalities. Because cDNA rather than genomic DNA was sequenced, highly expressing activated cells could have been over-represented, although no difference in activation and CD3 levels was found between groups. In all four CD4+ subsets, TCRB CDR3 length was moderately but significantly shorter in type 1 diabetes patients. Naive, central memory and regulatory TCRB repertoires appeared to be more alike among patients than among healthy donors.

Each donor gave one peripheral blood draw, approximately 0.11 L on average, collected into heparinised tubes. Using a panel that included CD45RO, CCR7, CD25, CD127, CD95 and CD27, naive, central memory, regulatory and stem cell-like memory CD4+ T cells were sorted on a BD FACSAria II. Purity was above 95% for every sorted population. PBMCs were isolated immediately by Lymphoprep density gradient centrifugation and stained directly without culture. So that batch effects would be minimized, each experiment stained and sorted samples in pairs, pairing one healthy donor with one patient. The chain is assembled from TRBV7-2 and TRBJ2-1, with 12 bases in between that match TRBD2. The source is a woman between 40 and 55 years old in good health. The specimen sequenced was naive CD4+ T cells from blood. The sample's cell subset or site label, decoded: true naive CD4+ T cells. The CDR3 has the sequence CASRPAGTSGHNEQFF. The nucleotide sequence reads as follows: TGTGCCAGCAGACCAGCCGGGACTAGCGGGCACAATGAGCAGTTCTTC. This CDR3, with the reference TRBV7-2 and TRBJ2-1 proteins standing in past its ends, gives the full variable domain GAGVSQSPSNKVTEKGKDVELRCDPISGHTALYWYRQSLGQGLEFLIYFQGNSAPDKSGLPSDRFSAERTGGSVSTLTIQRTQQEDSAVYLCASRPAGTSGHNEQFFGPGTRLTVL.